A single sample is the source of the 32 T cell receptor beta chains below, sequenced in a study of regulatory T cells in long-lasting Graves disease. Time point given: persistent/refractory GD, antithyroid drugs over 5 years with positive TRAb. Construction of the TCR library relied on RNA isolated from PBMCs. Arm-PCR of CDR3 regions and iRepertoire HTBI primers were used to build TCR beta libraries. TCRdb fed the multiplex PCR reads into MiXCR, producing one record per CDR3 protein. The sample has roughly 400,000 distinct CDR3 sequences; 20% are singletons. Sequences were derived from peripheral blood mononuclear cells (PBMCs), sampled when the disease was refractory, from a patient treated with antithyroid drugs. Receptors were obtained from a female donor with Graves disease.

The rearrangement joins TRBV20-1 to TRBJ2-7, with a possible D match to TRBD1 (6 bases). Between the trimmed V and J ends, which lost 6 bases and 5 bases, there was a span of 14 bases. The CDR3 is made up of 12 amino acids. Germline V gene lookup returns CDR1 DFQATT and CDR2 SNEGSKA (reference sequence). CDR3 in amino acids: CSAAGQGNEQYF. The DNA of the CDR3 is TGCAGTGCGGCAGGGCAGGGGAACGAGCAGTACTTC.

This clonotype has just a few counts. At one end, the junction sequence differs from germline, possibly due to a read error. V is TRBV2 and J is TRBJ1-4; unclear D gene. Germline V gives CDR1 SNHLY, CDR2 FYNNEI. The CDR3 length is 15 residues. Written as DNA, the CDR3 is TGTGCCGGCAGCGCTAATAGCTGGGCTAATGAAAAACTGTTTTTT. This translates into CAGSANSWANEKLFF.

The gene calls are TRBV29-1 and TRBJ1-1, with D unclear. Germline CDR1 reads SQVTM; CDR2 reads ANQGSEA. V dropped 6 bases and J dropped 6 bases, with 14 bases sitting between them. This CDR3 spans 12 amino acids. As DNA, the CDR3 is TGCAGCGTCACGGTTGACTTTGCTGAAGCTTTCTTT. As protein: CSVTVDFAEAFF.

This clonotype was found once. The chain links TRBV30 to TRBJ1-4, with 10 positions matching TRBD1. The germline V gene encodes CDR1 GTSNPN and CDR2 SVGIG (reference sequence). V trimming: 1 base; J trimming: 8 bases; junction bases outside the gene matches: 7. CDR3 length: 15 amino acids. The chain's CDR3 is CAWSGQGARYEKLFF. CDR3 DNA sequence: TGTGCCTGGAGTGGACAGGGGGCGCGTTACGAAAAACTGTTTTTT. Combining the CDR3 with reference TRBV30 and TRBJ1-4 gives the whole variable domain SQTIHQWPATLVQPVGSPLSLECTVEGTSNPNLYWYRQAAGRGLQLLFYSVGIGQISSEVPQNLSASRPQDRQFILSSKKLLLSDSGFYLCAWSGQGARYEKLFFGSGTQLSVL.

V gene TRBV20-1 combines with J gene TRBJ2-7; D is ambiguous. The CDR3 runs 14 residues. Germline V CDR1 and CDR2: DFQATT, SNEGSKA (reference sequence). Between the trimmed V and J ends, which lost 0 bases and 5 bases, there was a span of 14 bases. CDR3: CSARDDPVSHEQYF. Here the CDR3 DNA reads TGCAGTGCTAGAGATGATCCAGTTTCCCACGAGCAGTACTTC.

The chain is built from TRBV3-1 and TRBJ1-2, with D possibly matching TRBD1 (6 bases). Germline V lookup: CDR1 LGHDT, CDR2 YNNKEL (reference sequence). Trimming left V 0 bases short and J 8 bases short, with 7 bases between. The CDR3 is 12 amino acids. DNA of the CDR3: TGTGCCAGCAGCCAAGAAAGGGGGGGCTACACCTTC. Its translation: CASSQERGGYTF.

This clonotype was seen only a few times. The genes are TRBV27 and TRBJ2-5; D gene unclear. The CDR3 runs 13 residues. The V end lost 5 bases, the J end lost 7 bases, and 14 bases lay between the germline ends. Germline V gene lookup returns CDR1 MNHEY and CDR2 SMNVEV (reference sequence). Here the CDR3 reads CASSKDGSGTQYF. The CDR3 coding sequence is TGTGCCAGCAGTAAGGACGGGTCAGGGACCCAGTACTTC.

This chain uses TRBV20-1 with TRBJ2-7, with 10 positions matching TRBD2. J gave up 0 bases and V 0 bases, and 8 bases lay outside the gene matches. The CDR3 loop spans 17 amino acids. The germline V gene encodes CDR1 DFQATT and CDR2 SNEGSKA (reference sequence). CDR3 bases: TGCAGTGCTAGAGACGTCCTAGCGGGGGTGAGCTCCTACGAGCAGTACTTC. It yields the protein CSARDVLAGVSSYEQYF.

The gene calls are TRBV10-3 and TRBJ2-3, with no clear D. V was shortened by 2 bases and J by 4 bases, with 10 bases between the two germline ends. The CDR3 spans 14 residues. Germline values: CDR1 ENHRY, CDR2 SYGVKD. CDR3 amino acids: CAISETNSPDTQYF. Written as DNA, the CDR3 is TGTGCCATCAGTGAGACCAATAGCCCAGATACGCAGTATTTT.

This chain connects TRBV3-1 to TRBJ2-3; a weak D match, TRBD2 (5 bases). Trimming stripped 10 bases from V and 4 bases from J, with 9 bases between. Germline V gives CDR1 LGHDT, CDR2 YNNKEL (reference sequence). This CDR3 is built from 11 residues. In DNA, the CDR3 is TGTGCCACCTCGGAGGCAGATACGCAGTATTTT. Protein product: CATSEADTQYF.

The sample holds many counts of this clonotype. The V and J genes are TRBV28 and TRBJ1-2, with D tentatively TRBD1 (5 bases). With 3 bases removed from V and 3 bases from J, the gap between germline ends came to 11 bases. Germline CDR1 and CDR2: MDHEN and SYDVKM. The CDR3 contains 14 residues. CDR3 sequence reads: CASSLGGEDYGYTF. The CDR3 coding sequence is TGTGCCAGCAGTTTGGGAGGGGAGGACTATGGCTACACCTTC.

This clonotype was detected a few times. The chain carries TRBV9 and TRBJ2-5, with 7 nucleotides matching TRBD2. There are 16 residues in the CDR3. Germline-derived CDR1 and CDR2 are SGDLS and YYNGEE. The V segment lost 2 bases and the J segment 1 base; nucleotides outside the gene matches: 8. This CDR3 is CASSVAGGGLQETQYF. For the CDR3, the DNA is TGTGCCAGCAGCGTGGCGGGCGGGGGTCTCCAAGAGACCCAGTACTTC.

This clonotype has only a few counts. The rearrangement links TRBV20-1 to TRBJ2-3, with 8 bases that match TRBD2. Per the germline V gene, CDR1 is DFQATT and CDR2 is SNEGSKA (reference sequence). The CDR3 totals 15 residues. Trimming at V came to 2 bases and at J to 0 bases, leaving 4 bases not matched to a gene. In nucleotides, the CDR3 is TGCAGTGCTAGATCCCAGCGGGAGAGCACAGATACGCAGTATTTT. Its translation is CSARSQRESTDTQYF.

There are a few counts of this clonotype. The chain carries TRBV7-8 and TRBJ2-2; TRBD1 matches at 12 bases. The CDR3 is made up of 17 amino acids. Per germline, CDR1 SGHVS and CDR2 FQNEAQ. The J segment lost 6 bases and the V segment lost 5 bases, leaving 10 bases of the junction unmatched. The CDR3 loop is CASSHRDRGLEAGELFF. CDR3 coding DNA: TGTGCCAGCAGCCACCGGGACAGGGGGCTCGAGGCCGGGGAGCTGTTTTTT.

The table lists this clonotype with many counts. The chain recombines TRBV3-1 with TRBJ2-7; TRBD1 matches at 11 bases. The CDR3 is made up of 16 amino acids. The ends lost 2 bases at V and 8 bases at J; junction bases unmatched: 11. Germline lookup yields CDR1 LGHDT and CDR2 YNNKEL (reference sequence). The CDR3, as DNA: TGTGCCAGCAGCCAATCGACCGGGACAGGGGGTGGCAAGCAGTACTTC. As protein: CASSQSTGTGGGKQYF.

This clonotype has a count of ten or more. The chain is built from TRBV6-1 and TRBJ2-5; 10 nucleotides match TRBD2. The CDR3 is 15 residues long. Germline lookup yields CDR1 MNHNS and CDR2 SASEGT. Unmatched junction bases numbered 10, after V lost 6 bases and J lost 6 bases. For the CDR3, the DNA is TGTGCCAGCAGGCGTGCAGCGGGAGGGCCGAAGACCCAGTACTTC. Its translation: CASRRAAGGPKTQYF.

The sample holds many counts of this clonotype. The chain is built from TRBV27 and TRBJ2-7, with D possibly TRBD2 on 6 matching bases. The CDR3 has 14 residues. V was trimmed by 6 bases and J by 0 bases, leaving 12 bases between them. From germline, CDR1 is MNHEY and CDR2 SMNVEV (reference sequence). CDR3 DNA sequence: TGTGCCAGCAGGAGGGCCGGGAGCTCCTACGAGCAGTACTTC. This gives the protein CASRRAGSSYEQYF.

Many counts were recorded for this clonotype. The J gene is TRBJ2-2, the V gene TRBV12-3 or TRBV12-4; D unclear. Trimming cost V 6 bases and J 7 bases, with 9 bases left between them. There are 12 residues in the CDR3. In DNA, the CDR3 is TGTGCCAGCAGCCCCGAGAGCGGGGAGCTGTTTTTT. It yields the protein CASSPESGELFF.

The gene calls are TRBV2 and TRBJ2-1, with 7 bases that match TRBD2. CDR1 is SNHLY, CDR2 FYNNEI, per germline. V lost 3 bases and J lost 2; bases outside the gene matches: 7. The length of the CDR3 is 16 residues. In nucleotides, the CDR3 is TGTGCCAGCAGTGACGTAGCGGGTCAACCCTACAATGAGCAGTTCTTC. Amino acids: CASSDVAGQPYNEQFF.

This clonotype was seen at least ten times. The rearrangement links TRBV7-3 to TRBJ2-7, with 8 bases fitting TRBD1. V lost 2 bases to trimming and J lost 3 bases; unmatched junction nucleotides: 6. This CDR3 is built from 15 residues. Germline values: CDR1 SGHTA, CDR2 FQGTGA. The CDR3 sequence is CASSLDGTGFYEQYF. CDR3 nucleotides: TGTGCCAGCAGCTTAGACGGGACAGGATTCTACGAGCAGTACTTC. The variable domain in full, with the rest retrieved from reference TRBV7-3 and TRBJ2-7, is GAGVSQTPSNKVTEKGKYVELRCDPISGHTALYWYRQSLGQGPEFLIYFQGTGAADDSGLPNDRFFAVRPEGSVSTLKIQRTERGDSAVYLCASSLDGTGFYEQYFGPGTRLTVT.

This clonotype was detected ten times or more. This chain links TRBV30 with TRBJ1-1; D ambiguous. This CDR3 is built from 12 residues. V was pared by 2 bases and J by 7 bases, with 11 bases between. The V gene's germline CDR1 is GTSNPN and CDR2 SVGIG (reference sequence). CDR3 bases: TGTGCCTGGAGTCCCGGGTTGGATGAAGCTTTCTTT. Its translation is CAWSPGLDEAFF.

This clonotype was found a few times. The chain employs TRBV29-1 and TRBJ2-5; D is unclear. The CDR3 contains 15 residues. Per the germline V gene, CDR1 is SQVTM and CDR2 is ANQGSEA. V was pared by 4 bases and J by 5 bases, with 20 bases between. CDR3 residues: CSVAPRLARTETQYF. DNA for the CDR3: TGCAGCGTTGCCCCTAGACTTGCACGTACGGAGACCCAGTACTTC.

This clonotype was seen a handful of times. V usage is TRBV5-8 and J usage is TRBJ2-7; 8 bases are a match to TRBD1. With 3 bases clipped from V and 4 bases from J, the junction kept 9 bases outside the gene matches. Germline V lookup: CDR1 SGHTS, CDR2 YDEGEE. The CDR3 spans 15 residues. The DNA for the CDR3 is TGTGCCAGCAGCTCCCCCCGGCAGGGGGCATACGAGCAGTACTTC. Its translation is CASSSPRQGAYEQYF.

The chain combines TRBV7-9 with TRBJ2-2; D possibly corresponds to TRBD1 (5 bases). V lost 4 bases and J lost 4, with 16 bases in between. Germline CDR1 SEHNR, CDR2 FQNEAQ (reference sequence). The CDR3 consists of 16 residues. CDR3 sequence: CASSSDKGWSTGELFF. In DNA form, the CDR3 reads TGTGCCAGCAGCTCGGACAAGGGTTGGAGCACCGGGGAGCTGTTTTTT.

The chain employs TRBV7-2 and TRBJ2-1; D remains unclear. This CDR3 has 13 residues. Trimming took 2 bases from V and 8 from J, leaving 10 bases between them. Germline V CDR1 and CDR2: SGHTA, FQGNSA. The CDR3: CASSLNAHYEQFF. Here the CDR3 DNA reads TGTGCCAGCAGCTTAAACGCCCATTATGAGCAGTTCTTC.

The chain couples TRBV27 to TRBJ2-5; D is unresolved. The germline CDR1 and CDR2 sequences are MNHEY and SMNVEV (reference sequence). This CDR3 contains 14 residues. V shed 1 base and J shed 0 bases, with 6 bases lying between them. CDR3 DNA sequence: TGTGCCAGCAGTTTATTGGAGAACCAAGAGACCCAGTACTTC. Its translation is CASSLLENQETQYF.

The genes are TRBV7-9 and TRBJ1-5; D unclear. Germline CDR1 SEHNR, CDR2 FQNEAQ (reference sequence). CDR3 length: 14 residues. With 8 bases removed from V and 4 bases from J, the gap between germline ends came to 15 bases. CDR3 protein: CASGPWGSNQPQHF. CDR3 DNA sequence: TGTGCCAGCGGCCCGTGGGGATCGAATCAGCCCCAGCATTTT.

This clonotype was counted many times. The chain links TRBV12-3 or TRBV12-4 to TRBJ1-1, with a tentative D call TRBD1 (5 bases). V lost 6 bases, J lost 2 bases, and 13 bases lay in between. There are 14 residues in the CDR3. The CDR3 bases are TGTGCCAGCAGCGCGGGGGTGATCAACACTGAAGCTTTCTTT. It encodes CASSAGVINTEAFF.

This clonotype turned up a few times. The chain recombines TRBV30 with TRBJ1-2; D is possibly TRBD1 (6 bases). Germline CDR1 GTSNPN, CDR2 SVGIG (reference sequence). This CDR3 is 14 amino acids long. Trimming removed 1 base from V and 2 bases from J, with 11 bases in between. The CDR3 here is CAWSGPTGNYGYTF. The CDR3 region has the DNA TGTGCCTGGAGTGGTCCCACAGGGAACTATGGCTACACCTTC.

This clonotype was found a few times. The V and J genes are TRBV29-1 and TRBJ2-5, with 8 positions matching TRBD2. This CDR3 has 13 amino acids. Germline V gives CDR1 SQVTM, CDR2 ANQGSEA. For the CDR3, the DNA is TGCCGATGTTCGGGAGGGCCCGAGGAGACCCAGTACTTC. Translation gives CRCSGGPEETQYF.

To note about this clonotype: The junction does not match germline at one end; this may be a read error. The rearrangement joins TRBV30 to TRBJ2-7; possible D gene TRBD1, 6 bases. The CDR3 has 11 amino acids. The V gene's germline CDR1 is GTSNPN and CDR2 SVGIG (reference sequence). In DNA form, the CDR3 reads TGTGCCTGGACGACAGGCTACGTGCAGTACTTC. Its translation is CAWTTGYVQYF. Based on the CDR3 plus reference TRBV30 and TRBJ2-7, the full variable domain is SQTIHQWPATLVQPVGSPLSLECTVEGTSNPNLYWYRQAAGRGLQLLFYSVGIGQISSEVPQNLSASRPQDRQFILSSKKLLLSDSGFYLCAWTTGYVQYFGPGTRLTVT.

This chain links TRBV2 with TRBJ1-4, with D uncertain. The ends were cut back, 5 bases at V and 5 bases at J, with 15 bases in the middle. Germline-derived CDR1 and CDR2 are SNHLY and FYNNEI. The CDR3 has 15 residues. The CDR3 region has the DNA TGTGCCAGCAGTTTATCCCTGTTGGTGAATGAAAAACTGTTTTTT. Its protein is CASSLSLLVNEKLFF.